Sequencing of this TCR beta chain was carried out in a study of T-cell memory formation after mild COVID-19. The CDR3 is 15 residues long. V was pared by 0 bases and J by 3 bases, with 9 bases between. The V gene's germline CDR1 is SEHNR and CDR2 FQNEAQ (reference sequence). TCRdb processed the 5' RACE reads anew with MiXCR; each CDR3 protein has one entry. Here the sample spans 190,000 or so distinct CDR3 sequences, 20% to 25% being singletons. The sequence was obtained from an adult woman who had mild COVID-19 (a few samples of this study predate the infection). Cell type and time point are not known. Material: PBMCs or a T cell subset sorted from them (not recorded which). V is TRBV7-9 and J is TRBJ2-1; the D gene is possibly TRBD1 (5 bases). Written as DNA, the CDR3 is TGTGCCAGCAGCTTAGCAGGGGTAATCTACAATGAGCAGTTCTTC. Amino acid sequence: CASSLAGVIYNEQFF. Looking up the rest from reference TRBV7-9 and TRBJ2-1 gives the full variable domain: DTGVSQNPRHKITKRGQNVTFRCDPISEHNRLYWYRQTLGQGPEFLTYFQNEAQLEKSRLLSDRFSAERPKGSFSTLEIQRTEQGDSAMYLCASSLAGVIYNEQFFGPGTRLTVL.